The 18 T cell receptor beta chains listed next were all sequenced from one sample in a study of regulatory T cells in long-lasting Graves disease. Arm-PCR with iRepertoire HTBI primers amplified the CDR3 regions for these TCR beta libraries. One entry per CDR3 protein, called by TCRdb with MiXCR from the multiplex PCR reads. The table has a few hundred thousand distinct CDR3 sequences, roughly 16% seen once. Documented time point: newly diagnosed GD, antithyroid drugs for less than 3 months. TCR sequences were obtained from RNA taken from PBMCs. This sample also belongs to another study, concerning T cells in Graves' hyperthyroidism and ophthalmopathy.

The specimen was peripheral blood mononuclear cells (PBMCs), collected at new diagnosis, from a patient treated with antithyroid drugs. The source of these receptors is a young woman with Graves disease.

Many counts were recorded for this clonotype. This chain links TRBV2 with TRBJ1-2; no firm D call. The CDR3 has 13 amino acids. V was clipped by 6 bases and J by 2 bases, with 10 bases between them. CDR1 and CDR2 from the germline V gene are SNHLY and FYNNEI. The CDR3 loop reads CASRGDGNYGYTF. The CDR3 region has the DNA TGTGCCAGCAGGGGAGACGGGAACTATGGCTACACCTTC.

There are a few counts of this clonotype. The chain carries TRBV6-1 and TRBJ1-4; a possible D gene is TRBD1 (5 bases). Germline CDR1 and CDR2: MNHNS and SASEGT. V gave up 6 bases and J gave up 4 bases, with 12 bases separating them. This CDR3 is 14 amino acids long. In nucleotides, the CDR3 is TGTGCCAGCAGCTGGATGGGGCTTAATGAAAAACTGTTTTTT. It specifies CASSWMGLNEKLFF.

This clonotype has at least ten counts. This chain uses TRBV2 with TRBJ2-1; 12 nucleotides agree with TRBD2. J lost 7 bases, V lost 3 bases, and 10 bases had no gene match. The length of the CDR3 is 17 residues. CDR1 SNHLY and CDR2 FYNNEI come from the germline V gene. The CDR3 region has the DNA TGTGCCAGCAGTGATCTAGCGGGAGGGGTACGCAGGAATGAGCAGTTCTTC. Its protein is CASSDLAGGVRRNEQFF.

This clonotype was seen at least ten times. This sequence joins TRBV6-1 and TRBJ2-1, with D possibly being TRBD2 (6 bases). The CDR3 is 13 amino acids. The germline V and J ends were trimmed by 7 bases and 9 bases, with 16 bases remaining between them. Germline V gene lookup returns CDR1 MNHNS and CDR2 SASEGT. The CDR3 loop is CASTEGGVSEQFF. The DNA for the CDR3 is TGTGCCAGCACAGAAGGCGGGGTTAGTGAGCAGTTCTTC.

This clonotype was seen ten or more times. This chain connects TRBV7-2 to TRBJ1-5; D remains unclear. CDR1 is SGHTA, CDR2 FQGNSA, per germline. V dropped 1 base and J dropped 2 bases, with 9 bases sitting between them. This CDR3 contains 15 residues. The CDR3 protein is CASSLGNGRNQPQHF. CDR3 in DNA: TGTGCCAGCAGCTTAGGCAACGGTCGCAATCAGCCCCAGCATTTT.

Ten or more counts support this clonotype. A junction end diverges from the germline sequence, so it may reflect a read error. The rearrangement joins TRBV5-1 to TRBJ1-2; D remains unclear. The germline V gene has CDR1 SGHRS and CDR2 YFSETQ. This CDR3 has 13 residues. The CDR3: CASSRDDVYGYTF. The CDR3 DNA reads TGTGCCAGCAGCCGTGACGACGTTTATGGCTACACCTTC.

The V and J genes are TRBV5-6 and TRBJ2-7; 16 bases align to TRBD2. The ends lost 4 bases at V and 10 bases at J; junction bases unmatched: 5. CDR1 is SGHDT, CDR2 YYEEEE, per germline. CDR3 length equals 14 residues. This CDR3 reads CASSPGLAGGPQYF. In DNA form, the CDR3 reads TGTGCCAGCAGCCCGGGACTAGCGGGGGGGCCTCAGTACTTC.

The chain carries TRBV29-1 and TRBJ2-1; D might be TRBD1 (5 bases). The germline CDR1 and CDR2 sequences are SQVTM and ANQGSEA. V was trimmed by 6 bases and J by 16 bases, leaving 22 bases between them. The CDR3 is made up of 12 amino acids. The CDR3 spells CSVIQGNRPIFF. The CDR3 region has the DNA TGCAGCGTGATTCAGGGAAATCGCCCGATTTTCTTC.

This clonotype was counted only a few times. V and J are TRBV10-3 and TRBJ1-1; unclear D gene. V was cut by 2 bases and J by 1 base, with 5 bases left in between. The CDR3 is 13 residues long. The germline V gene encodes CDR1 ENHRY and CDR2 SYGVKD. The CDR3 region is CAISEGENTEAFF. In nucleotides, the CDR3 is TGTGCCATCAGTGAGGGGGAGAACACTGAAGCTTTCTTT.

This clonotype was seen only a few times. The rearrangement links TRBV18 to TRBJ2-6; D is undetermined. V dropped 6 bases and J dropped 3 bases, with 9 bases sitting between them. The germline gives CDR1 KGHSH, CDR2 LQKENI. The CDR3 extends over 14 amino acids. The CDR3 spells CASSLRNGANVLTF. In DNA form, the CDR3 reads TGTGCCAGCTCCCTGAGGAATGGGGCCAACGTCCTGACTTTC.

In this sample, this clonotype turned up a few times. It may be a read error: a sequence one base away is much more abundant. This rearrangement joins TRBV7-8 to TRBJ2-7; 8 nucleotides align to TRBD1. Germline CDR1 SGHVS, CDR2 FQNEAQ. The CDR3 loop spans 15 amino acids. The CDR3 bases are TGTGCCAGCAGCCCACAAGGGACAGGTCACTACGAGCGGTACTTC. Its translation is CASSPQGTGHYERYF.

This clonotype was counted ten times or more. This rearrangement joins TRBV7-3 to TRBJ2-5; TRBD2 agrees at 7 bases. V gave up 4 bases and J gave up 7 bases; unmatched junction bases: 6. CDR3 size: 13 residues. Germline CDR1 and CDR2: SGHTA and FQGTGA. CDR3 coding DNA: TGTGCCAGCAGCTCAGGAGTAGCGGGGACCCAGTACTTC. The encoded protein is CASSSGVAGTQYF.

In its sample, this clonotype was seen many times. At one end the junction does not follow the germline gene, possibly because of a read error. This chain connects TRBV5-1 to TRBJ2-3, with 8 bases identical to TRBD2. The V gene's germline CDR1 is SGHRS and CDR2 YFSETQ. The CDR3 has 14 residues. CDR3 protein: CASSFGGGTDTQYF. CDR3 in DNA: TGTGCCAGCAGCTTCGGGGGGGGGACAGATACGCAGTATTTT.

This chain connects TRBV4-1 to TRBJ1-2; D is uncertain. The V and J ends lost 10 bases and 8 bases respectively, with 23 bases between them. Germline V CDR1 and CDR2: MGHRA, YSYEKL. CDR3 length equals 14 residues. The CDR3 loop is CATQDRRRTMGYTF. CDR3 sequence (DNA): TGCGCCACACAAGACCGGCGGAGAACTATGGGCTACACCTTC.

This clonotype was recorded a few times. The chain's CDR3 is CASSLAPSGEVIEKLFF. Written as DNA, the CDR3 is TGTGCCAGCAGCTTAGCCCCCTCCGGGGAGGTGATTGAAAAACTGTTTTTT. The J gene is TRBJ1-4, the V gene TRBV7-2; D is ambiguous. In germline, CDR1 is SGHTA, CDR2 FQGNSA. With 0 bases removed from V and 7 bases from J, the gap between germline ends came to 18 bases. The CDR3 has 17 amino acids.

This clonotype was seen more than once but under ten times. This rearrangement joins TRBV5-6 to TRBJ2-3; D unclear. Germline V gene lookup returns CDR1 SGHDT and CDR2 YYEEEE. The CDR3 is 14 amino acids. V was trimmed by 7 bases and J by 5 bases, leaving 17 bases between them. CDR3 amino acids: CASSRPGSGDTQYF. The CDR3 bases are TGTGCCAGCTCAAGACCCGGGTCGGGAGATACGCAGTATTTT.

This clonotype was seen repeatedly, ten times or more. J is TRBJ2-3 and V is TRBV13; 7 nucleotides line up with TRBD2. Germline V gives CDR1 PRHDT, CDR2 FYEKMQ (reference sequence). After removal of 5 bases from V and 0 bases from J, the junction contained 11 bases not matched to a gene. The CDR3 covers 17 residues. The CDR3 loop is CASSPGDRGSSTDTQYF. The CDR3 region has the DNA TGTGCCAGCAGCCCCGGGGACCGCGGGAGTAGCACAGATACGCAGTATTTT.

The chain carries TRBV5-6 and TRBJ2-1; the match to TRBD1 covers 7 bases. The junction had 5 bases not matched to a gene; V was cut back by 4 bases and J by 1 base. Germline CDR1 is SGHDT and CDR2 is YYEEEE. The CDR3 runs to 15 residues. Here the CDR3 DNA reads TGTGCCAGCAGCGACAGGGTTTATTCCTACAATGAGCAGTTCTTC. Its protein is CASSDRVYSYNEQFF.